The rows below give T cell receptor beta chains drawn from one sample of a study of T cell responses to AZD1222 COVID-19 vaccine. Sequenced by immunoSEQ multiplex PCR; TCRdb stores in-frame clones only, minus some. The sample contains under 150,000 clones, 80% to 85% of which appear only once. The input for sequencing was peripheral blood, taken on day 0 of MenACWY control vaccination. Every receptor here comes from an adult in good health. CDR3s leave out the opening cysteine and the closing phenylalanine or tryptophan. The D gene is left open where the match is weak. Expanded clones get a size class; other rows say once, few or many, or leave the size out.

d_call | clone_size | v_call | cdr3_aa
TRBD2 | once | TRBV12-5 | ASGSSGGAGELF
TRBD2 | . | TRBV6-5 | ASSGLAGNTGELF
. | . | TRBV6-6 | ASSPGDRVSGYT
. | . | TRBV3-1/TRBV3-2 | ASSPQEARLAYNEQF
. | . | TRBV3-1/TRBV3-2 | ASSQAGPMKSGELF
. | . | TRBV5-1 | ASRSLGAPGELF
TRBD1 | . | TRBV18 | ASSPDRDYGYT
. | . | TRBV3-1/TRBV3-2 | ASSPRGGNSPLH
. | . | TRBV7-9 | ASSHRDRYSYEQY
. | . | TRBV7-6 | ASSHARAVSGELF
. | . | TRBV15 | ATSRAMGFAEAF
. | . | TRBV2 | ASSEVGRNQPQH
. | . | TRBV13 | ASSSKTGVYEQY
. | few | TRBV3-1/TRBV3-2 | ASSRILGRGTEAF
. | . | TRBV7-9 | ASSLDGVGTEAF
. | few | TRBV2 | ASMTGDLGGETQY
. | . | TRBV6-2/TRBV6-3 | ASSYKLLPGDTQY
. | . | TRBV9 | ASSVVATTDTQY
. | . | TRBV15 | ATSRRSPGYNEQF
TRBD1 | . | TRBV5-5 | ASSLGTGTGIEAF
. | . | TRBV27 | ASSLYTGNTEAF
. | . | TRBV2 | ASSSPLGGIEKLF
TRBD1 | . | TRBV11-1 | ASSLSTGAVGSEAF
TRBD1 | . | TRBV28 | ASSSPGTGGWGNGYT
. | . | TRBV5-1 | ASSLSVNEQF
. | . | TRBV11-3 | ASSPGLNTEAF
. | few | TRBV18 | ASSRQAFSYNEQF
TRBD1 | . | TRBV5-5 | ASSGWDRGYEQY
TRBD1 | few | TRBV5-8 | ASSPDRGRIFRNTIY
TRBD1 | . | TRBV18 | ASSPPAGGNYGYT
. | . | TRBV7-2 | ASRHPVVALETQY
. | once | TRBV3-1/TRBV3-2 | ASSLQGTYNSPLH
. | once | TRBV7-2 | ASSLFPRGTDTQY
TRBD2 | many | TRBV5-4 | ASSQTFGSGVVTQY
. | . | TRBV7-3 | ASSLALSGELF
. | few | TRBV2 | ASREEVVDATYGYT
TRBD2 | . | TRBV4-2 | ASSQAGLAGGNEQF
TRBD1 | . | TRBV5-6 | ASSFGTGGPGELF
TRBD1 | few | TRBV5-1 | ASSPSSTGMNTEAF
. | few | TRBV2 | ASSVFAGTSTDTQY
TRBD1 | . | TRBV29-1 | SAGQGLMNTEAF
. | . | TRBV5-8 | ASSLVWGKTEAF
. | . | TRBV25-1 | ASSESLITGLYGYT
TRBD1 | . | TRBV7-8 | ASSWDSSNYGYT
. | . | TRBV29-1 | SVEGLGYT
. | . | TRBV10-2 | ASSEMYTGNTIY
. | . | TRBV7-6 | ASSLGVGGLYTEAF
. | . | TRBV6-5 | ASSTQPQQGYGYT
. | . | TRBV7-9 | ASSPRAGNLLTGELF
TRBD1 | . | TRBV27 | ASSQQQGNYNEQF
. | . | TRBV10-1 | ASRRGGTQSGYGYT
. | . | TRBV12-3/TRBV12-4 | ASSLSAGAEAF
TRBD1 | . | TRBV2 | ASTWRTGPPTGELF